The 10 T cell receptor beta chains in this list originate from one sample, sequenced in a study of T cell responses to AZD1222 COVID-19 vaccine. Method: immunoSEQ multiplex PCR; TCRdb's copy keeps in-frame clones and lacks some. This sample has approximately 150,000 clones, with about 90% found just once. This sample comprised peripheral blood, obtained 28 days after the second dose of the MenACWY control vaccine. These receptor sequences come from an adult who received the MenACWY meningococcal vaccine as a control.

The V call is TRBV6-2 or TRBV6-3, the J call TRBJ2-4; no definite D call. The CDR3 is made up of 12 amino acids. Trimming removed 0 bases from V and 9 bases from J, with 6 bases in between. Germline loops: CDR1 MNHEY, CDR2 SVGEGT. The CDR3 coding sequence is TGTGCCAGCAGTTACTCGGAGTTCATTCAGTACTTC. It specifies CASSYSEFIQYF.

The rearrangement uses TRBV25-1 and TRBJ1-5, with a tentative D call TRBD1 (6 bases). Germline loops: CDR1 MGHDK, CDR2 SYGVNS. This CDR3 spans 16 amino acids. V lost 4 bases and J 4 bases, leaving 17 bases between the germline ends. This chain's CDR3 is CASSGRLGQKNQPQHF. The CDR3 DNA reads TGTGCCAGCAGTGGGAGACTCGGACAGAAGAATCAGCCCCAGCATTTT.

DNA for the CDR3: TGTGCCAGCAGCTTAGGAGCAGGGGCTTTTCTTGGCTACACCTTC. Protein product: CASSLGAGAFLGYTF. The chain joins TRBV7-9 to TRBJ1-2, with D tentatively TRBD1 (6 bases). Trimming stripped 1 base from V and 7 bases from J, with 16 bases between. The CDR3 is made up of 15 amino acids. Germline lookup yields CDR1 SEHNR and CDR2 FQNEAQ (reference sequence).

The chain couples TRBV19 to TRBJ1-2, with D possibly TRBD1 on 5 matching bases. CDR1 and CDR2 (germline): LNHDA, SQIVND (reference sequence). This CDR3 region has 14 residues. V lost 4 bases and J lost 8, with 17 bases in between. CDR3 in amino acids: CASSTNPGPLGYTF. The CDR3 DNA reads TGTGCCAGTAGTACCAACCCGGGGCCGCTCGGCTACACCTTC.

The gene calls are TRBV5-1 and TRBJ1-3, with D possibly TRBD1 on 6 matching bases. The length of the CDR3 is 15 residues. Germline lookup yields CDR1 SGHRS and CDR2 YFSETQ. V lost 3 bases, J lost 3 bases, and 13 bases lay in between. Written as DNA, the CDR3 is TGCGCCAGCAGCTCCGACAGGACCCTTGGAAACACCATATATTTT. As protein: CASSSDRTLGNTIYF.

J is TRBJ1-2 and V is TRBV9; TRBD1 matches at 8 bases. This CDR3 has 15 amino acids. V lost 0 bases, J lost 1 base, and 2 bases stayed unmatched. Germline CDR1 SGDLS, CDR2 YYNGEE. In DNA form, the CDR3 reads TGTGCCAGCAGCGTAGAGGGACAGGATAACTATGGCTACACCTTC. It specifies CASSVEGQDNYGYTF.

V gene TRBV7-2 combines with J gene TRBJ1-5; D remains ambiguous. CDR1 is SGHTA and CDR2 is FQGNSA in the germline V gene. The CDR3 has 16 residues. Trimming removed 2 bases at V and 0 bases at J, with 11 bases between. The CDR3 nucleotides read TGTGCCAGCAGCTTAACGGCAGGAGGTAGCAATCAGCCCCAGCATTTT. Its translation: CASSLTAGGSNQPQHF.

The gene calls are TRBV5-1 and TRBJ2-2, with D unresolved. The CDR3 is 13 amino acids. Germline V gene sequence: CDR1 SGHRS, CDR2 YFSETQ. With 0 bases removed from V and 4 bases from J, the gap between germline ends came to 4 bases. Here the CDR3 reads CASSLVVTGELFF. The CDR3 DNA is TGCGCCAGCAGCTTGGTGGTCACCGGGGAGCTGTTTTTT.

The rearrangement joins TRBV28 to TRBJ2-1, with 8 bases matching TRBD2. The germline V gene encodes CDR1 MDHEN and CDR2 SYDVKM. The CDR3 contains 15 residues. V trimming: 7 bases; J trimming: 6 bases; junction bases outside the gene matches: 11. As DNA, the CDR3 is TGTGCCAGCATCGAACCGGGACTAGATTCCAATGAGCAGTTCTTC. Encoded protein: CASIEPGLDSNEQFF.

This sequence joins TRBV6-2 or TRBV6-3 and TRBJ1-1; possible D gene TRBD1, 6 bases. CDR3 length: 16 amino acids. Germline lookup yields CDR1 MNHEY and CDR2 SVGEGT. V was pared by 6 bases and J by 0 bases, with 17 bases between. CDR3 loop: CASSPRQVAVNTEAFF. Here the CDR3 DNA reads TGTGCCAGCAGCCCTAGACAGGTAGCTGTGAACACTGAAGCTTTCTTT.